This T cell receptor (beta chain) was obtained from a study of Graves' ophthalmopathy and Graves' hyperthyroidism. Study information: Before any treatment, peripheral blood was taken at the initial diagnosis.

Study-wide results and limits: Detected in blood as well were most expanded thyroid clonotypes with frequency above 0.001.

Amplification from RNA transcripts yielded the TCR beta CDR3 regions. First-round RT-PCR employed HTBI primers, with a second-round multiplex PCR after it. TCRdb used MiXCR to reprocess the multiplex PCR reads, holding one entry per CDR3 protein. The sample contains about 740,000 distinct CDR3 sequences, 40% of which appear only once. To note about this clonotype: Its antigen is undetermined.

Sequencing input: peripheral blood. This TCR derives from an adult man with Graves' ophthalmopathy.

The CDR3: CASSQDSRGAHGYTF. CDR3 DNA: TGTGCCAGCAGCCAAGATTCGCGGGGGGCGCATGGCTACACCTTC. This rearrangement joins TRBV3-1 to TRBJ1-2; the D gene is possibly TRBD1 (6 bases). Per the germline V gene, CDR1 is LGHDT and CDR2 is YNNKEL (reference sequence). Deletions cut 0 bases from V and 6 bases from J, with 14 bases between. The CDR3 has 15 residues. Full variable domain (rest looked up from reference TRBV3-1 and TRBJ1-2): DTAVSQTPKYLVTQMGNDKSIKCEQNLGHDTMYWYKQDSKKFLKIMFSYNNKELIINETVPNRFSPKSPDKAHLNLHINSLELGDSAVYFCASSQDSRGAHGYTFGSGTRLTVV.